This TCR beta chain was captured by sequencing in a study of shared clonotypes between healthy human individuals. Study-wide points: Estimated richness values were generally larger in naive subsets than in memory subsets. Naive CD4 clonotype sharing across a few donors was roughly 5%.

Only CD45RO-negative cells positively selected for CCR7 counted as naive CD8 cells, so terminally differentiated effector memory CD45RA+ cells were excluded. Only in-frame clones appear in the TCRdb table, and some are missing; sequencing was by immunoSEQ multiplex PCR. The sample carries roughly 570,000 clones, 95% to 98% recorded once. With V trimmed by 6 bases and J by 2 bases, 3 bases remained unmatched. The CDR3 contains 14 residues. CDR1 is MNHEY and CDR2 is SMNVEV in the germline V gene (reference sequence). On this clone: What it binds is unknown.

Sequenced input: naive CD8+ T cells sorted from blood. The TCR originated in a man aged 30-40 years in good health. The chain carries TRBV27 and TRBJ2-2; 7 positions agree with TRBD2. CDR3 amino acids: CASRSGANTGELFF. CDR3 bases: TGTGCCAGCAGAAGCGGGGCCAACACCGGGGAGCTGTTTTTT.